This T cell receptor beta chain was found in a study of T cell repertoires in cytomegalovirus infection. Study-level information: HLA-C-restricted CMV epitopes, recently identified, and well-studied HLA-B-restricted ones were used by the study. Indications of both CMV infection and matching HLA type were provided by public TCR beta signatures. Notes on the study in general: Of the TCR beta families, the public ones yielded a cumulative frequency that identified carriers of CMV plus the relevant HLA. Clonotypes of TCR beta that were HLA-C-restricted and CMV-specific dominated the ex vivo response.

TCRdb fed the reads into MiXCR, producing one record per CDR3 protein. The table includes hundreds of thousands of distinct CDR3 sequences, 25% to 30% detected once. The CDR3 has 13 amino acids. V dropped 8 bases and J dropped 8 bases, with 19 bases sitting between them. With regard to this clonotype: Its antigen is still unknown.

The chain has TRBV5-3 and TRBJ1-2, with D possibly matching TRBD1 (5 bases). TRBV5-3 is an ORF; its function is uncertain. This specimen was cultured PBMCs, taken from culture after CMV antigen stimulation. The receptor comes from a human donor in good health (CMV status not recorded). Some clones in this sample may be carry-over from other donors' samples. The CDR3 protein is CASSLDSIEGYTF. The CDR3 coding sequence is TGTGCCAGCAGCCTCGACAGTATCGAGGGCTACACCTTC.